This section outlines one TCR beta chain sequence together with its context. V dropped 3 bases and J dropped 2; count of bases not matched to a gene: 3. Per the germline V gene, CDR1 is SQVTM and CDR2 is ANQGSEA. The CDR3 has 13 residues. This entry comes from a study of blood T cell repertoires in COVID-19. Study overall: Samples taken during acute and convalescent COVID-19 were collected in the United States, Italy and Spain. From T cells, B-cell-depleted T cells, or PBMCs came the material, which was cDNA or gDNA.

Clones were read by immunoSEQ multiplex PCR, and TCRdb kept only the in-frame ones, dropping some. Of approximately 250,000 clones in the sample, about 88% were seen once. Sample: peripheral blood. The source of this sequence is a man aged 40-50 years with acute or convalescent COVID-19. The rearrangement joins TRBV29-1 to TRBJ1-2; TRBD1 matches 7 bases. The CDR3 region is CSVDDRANYGYTF. CDR3 bases: TGCAGCGTTGACGACAGGGCGAACTATGGCTACACCTTC. Complete variable domain (other parts from reference TRBV29-1 and TRBJ1-2): SAVISQKPSRDICQRGTSLTIQCQVDSQVTMMFWYRQQPGQSLTLIATANQGSEATYESGFVIDKFPISRPNLTFSTLTVSNMSPEDSSIYLCSVDDRANYGYTFGSGTRLTVV.